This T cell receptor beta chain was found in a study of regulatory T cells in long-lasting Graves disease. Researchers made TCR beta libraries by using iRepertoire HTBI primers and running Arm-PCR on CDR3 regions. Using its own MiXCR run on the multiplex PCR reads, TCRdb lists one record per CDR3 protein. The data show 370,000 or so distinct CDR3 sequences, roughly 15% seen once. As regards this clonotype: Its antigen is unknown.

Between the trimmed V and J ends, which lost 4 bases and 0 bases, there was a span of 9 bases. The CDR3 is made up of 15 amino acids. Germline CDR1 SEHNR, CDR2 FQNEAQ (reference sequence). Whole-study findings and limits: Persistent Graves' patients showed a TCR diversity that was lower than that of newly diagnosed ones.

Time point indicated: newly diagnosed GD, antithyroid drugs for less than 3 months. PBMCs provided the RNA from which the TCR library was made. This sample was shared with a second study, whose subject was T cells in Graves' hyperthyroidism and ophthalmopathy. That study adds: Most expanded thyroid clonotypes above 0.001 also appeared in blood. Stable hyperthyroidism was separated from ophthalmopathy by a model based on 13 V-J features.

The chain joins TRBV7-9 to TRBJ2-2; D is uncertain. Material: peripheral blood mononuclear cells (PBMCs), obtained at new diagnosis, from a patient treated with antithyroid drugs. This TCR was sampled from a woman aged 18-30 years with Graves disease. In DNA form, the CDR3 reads TGTGCCAGCAGCTCTCAAGGGTCGAACACCGGGGAGCTGTTTTTT. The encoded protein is CASSSQGSNTGELFF.